The 10 T cell receptor beta chains reported below all come from one sample, sequenced in a study of cytomegalovirus exposure and HLA in healthy donors. It was with 60 Vbeta and 13 Jbeta primers that the PCR ran. Repertoires were generated with immunoSEQ multiplex PCR, while TCRdb's copy carries only in-frame clones and drops some. Found here are about 120,000 clones, over 75% of them singletons; the top ten hold around 9.9%. Sequencing was done on a sample of PBMCs. The source is a man aged 35-49 years in good health and CMV-seropositive.

This chain connects TRBV6-6 to TRBJ2-7, with unresolved D. This CDR3 contains 12 residues. Per germline, CDR1 MNHNY and CDR2 SVGAGI (reference sequence). V lost 0 bases, J lost 6 bases, and 6 bases lay in between. The CDR3, as DNA: TGTGCCAGCAGTTACTCGCAAGCCGAGCAGTACTTC. It specifies CASSYSQAEQYF.

The chain employs TRBV5-1 and TRBJ2-1; 14 bases match TRBD2. The V gene's germline CDR1 is SGHRS and CDR2 YFSETQ. Trimming took 4 bases from V and 4 from J; bases not matched to a gene: 7. This CDR3 comprises 17 residues. The DNA for the CDR3 is TGCGCCAGCAGCCCCGGACTAGCGGGGGGTCTATACAATGAGCAGTTCTTC. This sequence encodes CASSPGLAGGLYNEQFF.

The chain couples TRBV9 to TRBJ1-1; 8 positions agree with TRBD1. The ends lost 3 bases at V and 3 bases at J; junction bases unmatched: 10. The CDR3 is made up of 16 amino acids. The germline CDR1 and CDR2 sequences are SGDLS and YYNGEE. The CDR3 protein is CASSAHRTGSDTEAFF. The CDR3 bases are TGTGCCAGCAGCGCACACCGGACAGGGTCGGACACTGAAGCTTTCTTT.

V and J are TRBV6-4 and TRBJ2-1, with D possibly matching TRBD2 (7 bases). The CDR3 has 15 amino acids. Trimming removed 6 bases from V and 1 base from J, with 13 bases in between. From germline, CDR1 is MRHNA and CDR2 SNTAGT. The CDR3: CASSLQGGSYNEQFF. The CDR3, as DNA: TGTGCCAGCAGCTTACAGGGAGGGTCCTACAATGAGCAGTTCTTC.

The rearrangement joins TRBV10-3 to TRBJ2-7; 8 bases are a match to TRBD1. The germline V gene has CDR1 ENHRY and CDR2 SYGVKD. J gave up 4 bases and V 6 bases, and 8 bases lay outside the gene matches. The CDR3 sequence is 14 residues long. The DNA for the CDR3 is TGTGCCATCAGGAGACAGGGGTCAAGGTACGAGCAGTACTTC. Encoded protein: CAIRRQGSRYEQYF.

The V call is TRBV13, the J call TRBJ2-7; the D gene is possibly TRBD1 (6 bases). This CDR3 is built from 16 residues. V dropped 0 bases and J dropped 2 bases, with 14 bases sitting between them. The germline V gene has CDR1 PRHDT and CDR2 FYEKMQ (reference sequence). The CDR3 sequence is CASSLGQQGSPYEQYF. CDR3 in DNA: TGTGCCAGCAGCTTAGGCCAGCAGGGGTCCCCCTACGAGCAGTACTTC.

This clone was detected once. The chain carries TRBV19 and TRBJ2-7, with D maybe TRBD2 (5 bases). V gave up 9 bases and J gave up 3 bases, with 15 bases separating them. The CDR3 covers 13 residues. Germline assignment: CDR1 LNHDA and CDR2 SQIVND (reference sequence). DNA of the CDR3: TGTGCCAGCCACCCTGGAGAGGGCTACGAGCAGTACTTC. It encodes CASHPGEGYEQYF.

The V gene is TRBV5-1, the J gene TRBJ2-3, with D possibly TRBD2 on 6 matching bases. Trimming stripped 1 base from V and 1 base from J, with 13 bases between. From germline, CDR1 is SGHRS and CDR2 YFSETQ. There are 16 residues in the CDR3. Here the CDR3 reads CASSLIGGGGTDTQYF. The CDR3 DNA reads as TGCGCCAGCAGCTTGATCGGGGGAGGTGGCACAGATACGCAGTATTTT.

This chain links TRBV4-1 with TRBJ1-2, with TRBD1 matching 11 bases. This CDR3 has 17 residues. The V and J ends lost 3 bases and 4 bases, in that order; junction bases with no gene match: 10. Germline CDR1 reads MGHRA; CDR2 reads YSYEKL. CDR3 DNA: TGCGCCAGCAGCCAGCCGGACAGGGGGCCTTTTTTCTATGGCTACACCTTC. This translates into CASSQPDRGPFFYGYTF.

To note about this clone: The junction does not match germline at one end; this may be a read error. The V gene is TRBV7-9, the J gene TRBJ2-1; 8 nucleotides line up with TRBD2. The CDR3 totals 13 residues. The germline CDR1 and CDR2 sequences are SEHNR and FQNEAQ (reference sequence). CDR3 loop: CSSRTTSDSEQFF. The CDR3 region has the DNA TGTTCCAGCAGAACGACTAGCGACAGTGAGCAGTTCTTC.